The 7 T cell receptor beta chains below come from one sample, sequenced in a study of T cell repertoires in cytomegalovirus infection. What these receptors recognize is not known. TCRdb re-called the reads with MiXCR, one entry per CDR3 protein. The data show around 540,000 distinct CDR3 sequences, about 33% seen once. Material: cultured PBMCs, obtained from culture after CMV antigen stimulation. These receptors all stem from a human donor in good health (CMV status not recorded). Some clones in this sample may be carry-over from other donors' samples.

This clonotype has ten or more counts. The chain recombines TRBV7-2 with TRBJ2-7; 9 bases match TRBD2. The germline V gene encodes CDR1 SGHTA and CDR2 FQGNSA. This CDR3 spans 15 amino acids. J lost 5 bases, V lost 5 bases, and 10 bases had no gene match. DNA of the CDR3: TGTGCCAGCAGCACTTGGACTAGCGAGGAGAACGAGCAGTACGTC. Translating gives CASSTWTSEENEQYV.

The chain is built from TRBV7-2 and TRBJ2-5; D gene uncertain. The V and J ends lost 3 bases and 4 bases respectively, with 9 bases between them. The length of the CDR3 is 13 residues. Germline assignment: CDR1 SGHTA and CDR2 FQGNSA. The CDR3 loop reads CASSFRVAETQYF. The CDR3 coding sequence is TGTGCCAGCAGCTTTAGAGTTGCAGAGACCCAGTACTTC.

The CDR3 DNA reads TGTGCCAGCAGTTTACGGGGGCCTTCCAATGAGCAGTTCTTC. Amino acid sequence: CASSLRGPSNEQFF. The genes are TRBV6-5 and TRBJ2-1; possibly TRBD1 or TRBD2 for D (6 bases each). Germline V gene data show CDR1 as MNHEY and CDR2 as SVGAGI. The V and J ends lost 4 bases and 6 bases respectively, with 13 bases between them. The CDR3 consists of 14 residues.

The CDR3 here is CATSESTGPYGYTF. CDR3 nucleotides: TGTGCCACCAGTGAGTCGACAGGGCCGTATGGCTACACCTTC. This rearrangement joins TRBV24-1 to TRBJ1-2, with 7 nucleotides matching TRBD1. V shed 4 bases, J shed 5 bases, and the junction held 6 bases outside the gene matches. The germline V gene has CDR1 KGHDR and CDR2 SFDVKD. There are 14 residues in the CDR3.

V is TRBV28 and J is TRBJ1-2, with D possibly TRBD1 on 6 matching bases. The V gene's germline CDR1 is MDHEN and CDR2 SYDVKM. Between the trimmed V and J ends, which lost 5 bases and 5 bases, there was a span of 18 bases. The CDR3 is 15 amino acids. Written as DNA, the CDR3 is TGTGCCAGCAGTCTAGGGGGGGGCGTGAGGTATGGCTACACCTTC. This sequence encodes CASSLGGGVRYGYTF.

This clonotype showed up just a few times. CDR3 amino acids: CASSLDRAETQYF. The CDR3 nucleotides read TGTGCCAGCAGCCTGGACAGGGCGGAGACCCAGTACTTC. The chain recombines TRBV12-3 or TRBV12-4 with TRBJ2-5; 8 nucleotides agree with TRBD1. The CDR3 is 13 residues long. V shed 6 bases and J 5 bases; nucleotides not matched to a gene: 5.

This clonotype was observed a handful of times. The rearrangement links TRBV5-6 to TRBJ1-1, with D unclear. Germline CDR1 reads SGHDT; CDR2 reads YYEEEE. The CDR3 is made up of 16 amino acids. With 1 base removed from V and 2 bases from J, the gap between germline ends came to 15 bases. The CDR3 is CASSLRYRADNTEAFF. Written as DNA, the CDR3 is TGTGCCAGCAGCTTGAGGTATAGGGCTGACAACACTGAAGCTTTCTTT.